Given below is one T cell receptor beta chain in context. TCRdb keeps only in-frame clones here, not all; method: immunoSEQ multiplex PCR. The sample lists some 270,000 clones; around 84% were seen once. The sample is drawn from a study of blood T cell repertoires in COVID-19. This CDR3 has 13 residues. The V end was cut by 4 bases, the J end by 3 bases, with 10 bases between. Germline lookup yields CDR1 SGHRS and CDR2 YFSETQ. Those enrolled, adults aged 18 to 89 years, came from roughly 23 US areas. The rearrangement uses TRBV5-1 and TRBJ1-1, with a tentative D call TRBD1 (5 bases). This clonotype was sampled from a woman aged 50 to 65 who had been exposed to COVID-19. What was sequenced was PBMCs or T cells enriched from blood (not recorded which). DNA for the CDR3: TGCGCCAGCAGCCAGGACATCGACACTGAAGCTTTCTTT. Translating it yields CASSQDIDTEAFF.